This record covers a single TCR beta chain. These data originate in a study of T cell changes during pregnancy in multiple sclerosis. The V gene's germline CDR1 is MNHEY and CDR2 SMNVEV (reference sequence). Trimming left V 0 bases short and J 3 bases short, with 8 bases between. The CDR3 extends over 15 amino acids. Sequencing was performed with immunoSEQ multiplex PCR; in TCRdb, only in-frame clones are kept and a portion is missing. The table has roughly 61,000 clones, around 94% seen once; the top ten hold 2.5% to 3%. The starting material was CD8+ T cells from peripheral blood mononuclear cells, obtained after pregnancy. V gene TRBV27 combines with J gene TRBJ1-4; no definite D call. This receptor was identified in a female donor with multiple sclerosis, enrolled in a pregnancy study. CDR3 in DNA: TGTGCCAGCAGTTTATCGGGTGGAGCTAATGAAAAACTGTTTTTT. Translating it yields CASSLSGGANEKLFF.